The 8 T cell receptor beta chains below all came from one sample that was sequenced in a study of blood T cells in healthy people across ages. The use of a sample-barcoded 5' primer and a J-beta primer mix characterized a second PCR of roughly 6 to 11 cycles. TCRdb independently ran MiXCR on the 5' RACE reads; one entry per CDR3 protein. The table has about 750,000 distinct CDR3 sequences, 53% seen once. The sequenced sample consisted of blood. The receptors shown here come from a man older than 75 in good health.

This chain uses TRBV7-2 with TRBJ2-3; TRBD2 matches 8 bases. The CDR3 covers 16 residues. From germline, CDR1 is SGHTA and CDR2 FQGNSA. V was clipped by 3 bases and J by 4 bases; unmatched bases: 9. This CDR3 is CTSSFASGSSSDTQYF. CDR3 DNA sequence: TGTACCAGCAGCTTTGCAAGCGGGAGCTCGTCAGATACGCAGTATTTT.

This chain connects TRBV14 to TRBJ2-1, with 11 bases aligning to TRBD2. With V trimmed by 1 base and J by 7 bases, 12 bases remained unmatched. The germline V gene encodes CDR1 SGHDN and CDR2 FVKESK. The CDR3 is 18 amino acids. The CDR3 protein is CASSQAWILAGVVNEQFF. The CDR3 region has the DNA TGTGCCAGCAGCCAAGCATGGATACTAGCGGGAGTTGTGAATGAGCAGTTCTTC.

V and J are TRBV12-3 or TRBV12-4 and TRBJ2-3; possibly TRBD1 for D (6 bases). The V gene lost 4 bases and the J gene lost 14 bases, with 22 bases spanning the gap. This CDR3 region has 14 residues. The CDR3 region has the DNA TGTGCCAGCAGTTATTTAGGGGTGGACAGATACGCGTATTTT. Translation gives CASSYLGVDRYAYF.

The V and J genes are TRBV12-5 and TRBJ2-5, with D possibly TRBD2 on 5 matching bases. Germline loops: CDR1 LGHNT, CDR2 FRNRAP. CDR3 length: 11 amino acids. The germline V and J ends were trimmed by 4 bases and 9 bases, with 9 bases remaining between them. This CDR3 reads CASGSAEAQYF. Here the CDR3 DNA reads TGTGCTAGTGGTTCAGCGGAGGCCCAGTACTTC.

The chain recombines TRBV25-1 with TRBJ2-4; D is possibly TRBD1 or TRBD2 (5 bases each). The DNA end lines up better with TRBJ2-5; the J call may be wrong. The CDR3 runs to 17 residues. The germline V gene encodes CDR1 MGHDK and CDR2 SYGVNS. The CDR3 nucleotides are TGTGCCAGCAGTGAAAAGTGGGGCCAAAGGGCGGGAGAGACCCAGTACTTC. Amino acid sequence: CASSEKWGQRAGETQYF.

This clonotype was recorded many times. The genes are TRBV6-6 and TRBJ2-1; TRBD1 agrees at 7 bases. CDR1 is MNHNY and CDR2 is SVGAGI in the germline V gene (reference sequence). This CDR3 spans 12 amino acids. V lost 2 bases, J lost 8 bases, and 0 bases stayed unmatched. The chain's CDR3 is CASSYTGDEQFF. The CDR3, as DNA: TGTGCCAGCAGTTACACAGGGGATGAGCAGTTCTTC.

This clonotype was detected a few times. This chain joins TRBV20-1 and TRBJ2-7; D gene ambiguous. This CDR3 is built from 12 residues. CDR1 and CDR2 from the germline V gene are DFQATT and SNEGSKA (reference sequence). V lost 6 bases and J 2 bases, leaving 11 bases between the germline ends. The CDR3 bases are TGCAGTGCCAAAAGGGTCGCCTACGAGCAGTACTTC. This gives the protein CSAKRVAYEQYF.

CDR3 bases: TGCAGCGTCCGGGGGGTAGACCAGTACTTC. Translated, it gives CSVRGVDQYF. The chain links TRBV29-1 to TRBJ2-5; 7 bases align to TRBD2. Germline CDR1 and CDR2: SQVTM and ANQGSEA. This CDR3 is 10 amino acids long. J was trimmed by 10 bases and V by 6 bases; bases with no gene match: 5.